Detailed here is one TCR beta chain. The sample belongs to a study of T cells in Graves' hyperthyroidism and ophthalmopathy. Researchers took RNA transcripts and amplified the TCR beta CDR3 regions from them. First-round RT-PCR with HTBI primers amplified the TCR CDR3 region. TCRdb fed the multiplex PCR reads into MiXCR, producing one record per CDR3 protein. The sample shows some 550,000 distinct CDR3 sequences, about 16% of them seen only once. V was shortened by 3 bases and J by 1 base, with 12 bases between the two germline ends. CDR1 and CDR2 (germline): SGHAT, FQNNGV. The CDR3 has 15 amino acids.

The clonotype originates from a middle-aged woman with Graves' ophthalmopathy. Sequenced: blood. The V and J genes are TRBV11-2 and TRBJ1-1, with D possibly TRBD1 on 5 matching bases. The CDR3 protein is CASSFWGGENTEAFF. DNA for the CDR3: TGTGCCAGCAGCTTCTGGGGGGGAGAGAACACTGAAGCTTTCTTT.